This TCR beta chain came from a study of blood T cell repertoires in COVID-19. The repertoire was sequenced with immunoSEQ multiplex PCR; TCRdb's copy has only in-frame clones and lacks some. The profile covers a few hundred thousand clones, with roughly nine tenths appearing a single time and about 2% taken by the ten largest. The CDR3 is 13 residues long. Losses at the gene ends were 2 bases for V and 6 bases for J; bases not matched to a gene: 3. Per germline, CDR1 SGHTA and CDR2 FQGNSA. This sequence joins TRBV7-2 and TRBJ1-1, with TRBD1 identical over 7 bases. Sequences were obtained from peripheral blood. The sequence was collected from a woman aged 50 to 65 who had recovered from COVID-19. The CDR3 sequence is CASSLNTGAEAFF. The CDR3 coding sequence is TGTGCCAGCAGCTTAAACACAGGGGCTGAAGCTTTCTTT.